A single sample is the source of the 10 T cell receptor beta chains below, sequenced in a study of blood T cell repertoires in COVID-19. Sequencing used immunoSEQ multiplex PCR; TCRdb keeps in-frame clones, though not all of them. Among under 200,000 clones listed, 70% to 90% were seen once. The source material was peripheral blood. Receptor source: a man in his fifties or sixties with COVID-19, enrolled during active disease.

This clone has more than one count but fewer than ten. The gene calls are TRBV5-4 and TRBJ1-1; 7 bases align to TRBD1. V lost 4 bases, J lost 3 bases, and 6 bases stayed unmatched. The CDR3 contains 14 residues. The germline V gene has CDR1 SGHNT and CDR2 YYREEE (reference sequence). The CDR3 sequence: CASSATGSHTEAFF. The CDR3 DNA reads TGTGCCAGCAGCGCGACAGGGTCTCACACTGAAGCTTTCTTT.

CDR3 DNA sequence: TGCGCCAGCAGCCAAGATCAGGTTAACTATGGCTACACCTTC. Its translation: CASSQDQVNYGYTF. The rearrangement links TRBV4-3 to TRBJ1-2; D unresolved. V was clipped by 0 bases and J by 1 base, with 6 bases between them. The CDR3 has 14 residues. Germline V gene data show CDR1 as LGHNA and CDR2 as YSLEER.

The chain joins TRBV18 to TRBJ2-7; the D gene is possibly TRBD2 (6 bases). This CDR3 has 14 amino acids. V lost 4 bases to trimming and J lost 7 bases, with 17 bases between them. CDR1 is KGHSH and CDR2 is LQKENI in the germline V gene. The CDR3 nucleotides are TGTGCCAGCTCACTGATAGCGGAGGCCAGGGAGCAGTACTTC. Encoded protein: CASSLIAEAREQYF.

V gene TRBV2 combines with J gene TRBJ1-1; no clear D gene. Germline-derived CDR1 and CDR2 are SNHLY and FYNNEI. The V end lost 5 bases, the J end lost 5 bases, and 12 bases lay between the germline ends. CDR3 length: 13 residues. The CDR3 DNA reads as TGTGCCAGCAGTCCTACGGTCGGGACTGAAGCTTTCTTT. This encodes CASSPTVGTEAFF.

The V gene is TRBV7-2, the J gene TRBJ2-7, with D possibly being TRBD2 (6 bases). The V end lost 7 bases, the J end lost 1 base, and 20 bases lay between the germline ends. This CDR3 has 16 residues. The germline gives CDR1 SGHTA, CDR2 FQGNSA. The CDR3 sequence: CASILHLASTSYEQYF. The CDR3, as DNA: TGTGCCAGCATCCTCCATCTAGCGTCGACTTCCTACGAGCAGTACTTC.

This chain uses TRBV11-3 with TRBJ2-7; 7 bases map to TRBD1. Germline loops: CDR1 SGHNT, CDR2 YENEEA. CDR3 size: 16 residues. V lost 3 bases to trimming and J lost 1 base; unmatched junction nucleotides: 9. The CDR3 protein is CASSFTGTASSYEQYF. The CDR3 region has the DNA TGTGCCAGCAGCTTTACCGGGACAGCCTCTTCCTACGAGCAGTACTTC.

The chain carries TRBV4-2 and TRBJ2-3, with a possible D match to TRBD2 (5 bases). With 3 bases removed from V and 2 bases from J, the gap between germline ends came to 12 bases. Germline V gene sequence: CDR1 LGHNA, CDR2 YNFKEQ. The CDR3 consists of 15 residues. The chain's CDR3 is CASSHFGLNTDTQYF. The CDR3 DNA is TGTGCCAGCAGCCACTTTGGACTTAACACAGATACGCAGTATTTT.

The chain joins TRBV7-2 to TRBJ1-6, with 7 bases that match TRBD1. V lost 5 bases to trimming and J lost 6 bases; unmatched junction nucleotides: 7. CDR1 and CDR2 from the germline V gene are SGHTA and FQGNSA. This CDR3 comprises 15 residues. This chain's CDR3 is CASSTTRGSNSPLHF. CDR3 DNA sequence: TGTGCCAGCAGCACCACCAGGGGGAGTAATTCACCCCTCCACTTT.

V usage is TRBV7-3 and J usage is TRBJ1-1; tentative D call: TRBD1 (6 bases). Germline lookup yields CDR1 SGHTA and CDR2 FQGTGA. The length of the CDR3 is 13 residues. Trimming shortened V by 5 bases and J by 6 bases, and 13 bases separated the two germline ends. Written as DNA, the CDR3 is TGTGCCAGCAGCCTTCAGGGGAGCGCTGAAGCTTTCTTT. Protein product: CASSLQGSAEAFF.

This rearrangement joins TRBV7-9 to TRBJ2-7, with TRBD1 as a possible D gene (6 bases). CDR1 and CDR2 (germline): SEHNR, FQNEAQ (reference sequence). Trimming shortened V by 5 bases and J by 3 bases, and 14 bases separated the two germline ends. The CDR3 is 14 residues long. This CDR3 is CASSPRTEYYEQYF. CDR3 nucleotides: TGTGCCAGCAGCCCAAGGACAGAGTACTACGAGCAGTACTTC.